These 8 T cell receptor beta chains share one sample of origin, sequenced in a study of long-term antiretroviral therapy in people with HIV. The run of the v3.0 immunoSEQ assay was at survey level. The protocol was immunoSEQ multiplex PCR, while the TCRdb copy is restricted to in-frame clones and leaves out a portion. The sample lists 40,000 or so clones, over 80% occurring once. This material consisted of unsorted PBMCs, taken 1 year after starting antiretroviral therapy. The receptors were sampled from a man between 18 and 29 years old with HIV.

This sequence joins TRBV7-2 and TRBJ1-2, with a possible D match to TRBD1 (6 bases). V was shortened by 5 bases and J by 4 bases, with 20 bases between the two germline ends. CDR3 length: 16 residues. Germline lookup yields CDR1 SGHTA and CDR2 FQGNSA. The CDR3 bases are TGTGCCAGCAGCGAAGGAGGGGGGGGCGCCGGCTATGGCTACACCTTC. Its protein is CASSEGGGGAGYGYTF.

The chain links TRBV5-1 to TRBJ2-1; unclear D gene. The V end lost 0 bases, the J end lost 0 bases, and 7 bases lay between the germline ends. The CDR3 is made up of 15 amino acids. CDR1 is SGHRS and CDR2 is YFSETQ in the germline V gene. CDR3 nucleotide sequence: TGCGCCAGCAGCTTGGTCGGCGGCTCCTACAATGAGCAGTTCTTC. Translated: CASSLVGGSYNEQFF.

The chain uses TRBV11-2 and TRBJ1-4, with D possibly matching TRBD1 (6 bases). Germline assignment: CDR1 SGHAT and CDR2 FQNNGV. This CDR3 is 17 amino acids long. V was pared by 5 bases and J by 5 bases, with 21 bases between. The DNA of the CDR3 is TGTGCCAGCAGCACCTATGGTCGGGGGGCCGCAAATGAAAAACTGTTTTTT. This codes for CASSTYGRGAANEKLFF.

The V call is TRBV4-1, the J call TRBJ1-1; tentatively, D is TRBD1 (5 bases). The CDR3 is made up of 15 amino acids. Germline values: CDR1 MGHRA, CDR2 YSYEKL. V lost 2 bases and J lost 1, with 11 bases in between. The CDR3 loop reads CASSQWEGRNTEAFF. CDR3 nucleotide sequence: TGCGCCAGCAGCCAATGGGAGGGACGGAACACTGAAGCTTTCTTT.

This sequence joins TRBV5-6 and TRBJ2-6, with no clear D. This CDR3 contains 17 residues. CDR1 SGHDT and CDR2 YYEEEE come from the germline V gene. Trimming cost V 7 bases and J 0 bases, with 17 bases left between them. The CDR3 nucleotides are TGTGCCAGCCTCGGAAATTATGGCCCCTCTGGGGCCAACGTCCTGACTTTC. Translating it yields CASLGNYGPSGANVLTF.

This sequence joins TRBV6-1 and TRBJ1-1; TRBD1 is a possible D gene (5 bases). CDR1 is MNHNS, CDR2 SASEGT, per germline. This CDR3 has 14 amino acids. V was cut by 2 bases and J by 5 bases, with 12 bases left in between. CDR3 DNA sequence: TGTGCCAGCAGTGAAACGGGGGGTAGGACTGAAGCTTTCTTT. Amino acid sequence: CASSETGGRTEAFF.

The chain links TRBV6-1 to TRBJ2-7; D unresolved. The CDR3 spans 15 residues. Trimming cost V 2 bases and J 0 bases, with 11 bases left between them. In germline, CDR1 is MNHNS, CDR2 SASEGT. The CDR3 DNA reads TGTGCCAGCAGTGAACTCGCAGCCTACTCCTACGAGCAGTACTTC. This gives the protein CASSELAAYSYEQYF.

The chain carries TRBV6-6 and TRBJ2-7, with TRBD2 matching 11 bases. CDR1 is MNHNY, CDR2 SVGAGI, per germline (reference sequence). The CDR3 runs to 16 residues. The V segment lost 5 bases and the J segment 2 bases; nucleotides outside the gene matches: 8. The CDR3 DNA sequence: TGTGCCAGCAGTGTAGGACTAGCGGGCCTACCCTACGAGCAGTACTTC. Translation: CASSVGLAGLPYEQYF.